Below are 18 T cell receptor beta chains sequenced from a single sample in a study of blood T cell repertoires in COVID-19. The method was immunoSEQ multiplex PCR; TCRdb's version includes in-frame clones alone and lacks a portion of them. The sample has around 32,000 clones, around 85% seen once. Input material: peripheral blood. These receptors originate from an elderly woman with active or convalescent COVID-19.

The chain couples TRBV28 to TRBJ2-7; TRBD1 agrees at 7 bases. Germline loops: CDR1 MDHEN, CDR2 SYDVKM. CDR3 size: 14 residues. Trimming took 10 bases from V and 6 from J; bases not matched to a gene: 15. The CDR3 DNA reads TGTGCCACCTTCCCCGGGACAGATCCACGCGAGCAGTACTTC. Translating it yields CATFPGTDPREQYF.

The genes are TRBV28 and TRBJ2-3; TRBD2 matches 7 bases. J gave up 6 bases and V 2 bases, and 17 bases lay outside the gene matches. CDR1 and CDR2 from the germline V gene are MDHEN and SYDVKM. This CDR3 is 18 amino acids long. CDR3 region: CASSLERAWEAGEDTQYF. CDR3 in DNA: TGTGCCAGCAGTTTAGAGCGGGCTTGGGAGGCGGGAGAGGATACGCAGTATTTT. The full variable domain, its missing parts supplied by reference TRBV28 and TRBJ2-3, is DVKVTQSSRYLVKRTGEKVFLECVQDMDHENMFWYRQDPGLGLRLIYFSYDVKMKEKGDIPEGYSVSREKKERFSLILESASTNQTSMYLCASSLERAWEAGEDTQYFGPGTRLTVL.

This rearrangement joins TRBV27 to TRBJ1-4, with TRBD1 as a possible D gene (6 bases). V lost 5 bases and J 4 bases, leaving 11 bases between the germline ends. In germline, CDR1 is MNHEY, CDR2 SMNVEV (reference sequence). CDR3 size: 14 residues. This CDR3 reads CASSTRTDNEKLFF. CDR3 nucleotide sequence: TGTGCCAGCAGTACCCGGACAGATAATGAAAAACTGTTTTTT.

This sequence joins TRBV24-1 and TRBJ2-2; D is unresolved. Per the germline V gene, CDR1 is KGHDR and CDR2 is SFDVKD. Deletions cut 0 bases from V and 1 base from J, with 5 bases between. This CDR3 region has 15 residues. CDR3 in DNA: TGTGCCACCAGTGATTTGCGCAGGAACACCGGGGAGCTGTTTTTT. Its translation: CATSDLRRNTGELFF.

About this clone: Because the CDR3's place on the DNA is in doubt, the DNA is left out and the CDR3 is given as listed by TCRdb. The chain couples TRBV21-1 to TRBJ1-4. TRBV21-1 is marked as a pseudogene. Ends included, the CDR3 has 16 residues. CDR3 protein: CASSTGWGSGSEKLFF.

The CDR3 bases are TGTGCCAGCAAAAAAAAAGAAGGACTACACTCGAACTACGAGCAGTACTTC. This gives the protein CASKKKEGLHSNYEQYF. V gene TRBV21-1 combines with J gene TRBJ2-7; the table's D call, TRBD2, was not checked against the DNA. TRBV21-1 is assigned pseudogene status. The CDR3 is 17 amino acids.

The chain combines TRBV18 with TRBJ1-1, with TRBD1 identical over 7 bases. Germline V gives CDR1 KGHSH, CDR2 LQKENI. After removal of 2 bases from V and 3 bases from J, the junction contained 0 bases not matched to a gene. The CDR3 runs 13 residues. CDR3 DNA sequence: TGTGCCAGCTCACCAGACAGGGACACTGAAGCTTTCTTT. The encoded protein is CASSPDRDTEAFF.

CDR3 nucleotide sequence: TGTGCCAGCAGTTACGGGAGCCTTAGCACAGATACGCAGTATTTT. Translated, it gives CASSYGSLSTDTQYF. J is TRBJ2-3 and V is TRBV6-5; D might be TRBD2 (5 bases). CDR1 and CDR2 (germline): MNHEY, SVGAGI. There are 15 residues in the CDR3. Trimming removed 2 bases from V and 0 bases from J, with 9 bases in between.

CDR3 DNA: TGTGCCAGCAGTTTATTAGGCGGTGGGACATCCTACGAGCAGTACTTC. It translates to CASSLLGGGTSYEQYF. The V call is TRBV27, the J call TRBJ2-7, with D possibly TRBD1 on 6 matching bases. The germline gives CDR1 MNHEY, CDR2 SMNVEV (reference sequence). V dropped 1 base and J dropped 1 base, with 14 bases sitting between them. This CDR3 spans 16 amino acids.

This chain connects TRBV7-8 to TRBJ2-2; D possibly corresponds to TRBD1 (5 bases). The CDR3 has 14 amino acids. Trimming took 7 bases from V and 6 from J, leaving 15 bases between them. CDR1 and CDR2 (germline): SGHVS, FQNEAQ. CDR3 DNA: TGTGCCAGCACCCTGGCGGTACAGGCCGGGGAGCTGTTTTTT. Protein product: CASTLAVQAGELFF. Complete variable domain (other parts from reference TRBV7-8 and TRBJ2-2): GAGVSQSPRYKVAKRGQDVALRCDPISGHVSLFWYQQALGQGPEFLTYFQNEAQLDKSGLPSDRFFAERPEGSVSTLKIQRTQQEDSAVYLCASTLAVQAGELFFGEGSRLTVL.

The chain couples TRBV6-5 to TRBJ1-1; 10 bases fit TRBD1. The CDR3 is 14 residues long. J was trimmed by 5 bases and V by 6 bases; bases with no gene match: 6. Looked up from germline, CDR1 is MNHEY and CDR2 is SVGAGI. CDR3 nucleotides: TGTGCCAGCAGACAAGGGACAGGGGAGACTGAAGCTTTCTTT. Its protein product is CASRQGTGETEAFF.

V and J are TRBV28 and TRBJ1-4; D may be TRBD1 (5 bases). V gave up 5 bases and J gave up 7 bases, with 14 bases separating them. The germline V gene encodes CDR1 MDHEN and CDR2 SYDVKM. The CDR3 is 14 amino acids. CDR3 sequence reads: CASSTPGGGEKLFF. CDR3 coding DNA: TGTGCCAGCAGTACCCCGGGGGGTGGTGAAAAACTGTTTTTT.

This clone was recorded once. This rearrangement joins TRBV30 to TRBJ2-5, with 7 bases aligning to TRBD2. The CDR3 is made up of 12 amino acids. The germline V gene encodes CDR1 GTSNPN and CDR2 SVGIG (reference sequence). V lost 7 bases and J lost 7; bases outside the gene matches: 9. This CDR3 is CASNLGEGTQYF. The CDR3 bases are TGTGCCTCTAATCTAGGGGAGGGGACCCAGTACTTC.

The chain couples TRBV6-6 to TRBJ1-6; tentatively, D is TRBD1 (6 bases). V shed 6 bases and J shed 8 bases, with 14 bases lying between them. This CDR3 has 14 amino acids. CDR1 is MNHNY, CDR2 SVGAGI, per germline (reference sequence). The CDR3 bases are TGTGCCAGCAGCTGGTCGAACAGGGATTCACCCCTCCACTTT. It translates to CASSWSNRDSPLHF.

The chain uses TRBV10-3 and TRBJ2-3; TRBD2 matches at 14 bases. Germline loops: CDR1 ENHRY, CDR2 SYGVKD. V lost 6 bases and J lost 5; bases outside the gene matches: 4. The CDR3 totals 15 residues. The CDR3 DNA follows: TGTGCCATCAGGGGACTAGCGGGGGATGTAGATACGCAGTATTTT. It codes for CAIRGLAGDVDTQYF.

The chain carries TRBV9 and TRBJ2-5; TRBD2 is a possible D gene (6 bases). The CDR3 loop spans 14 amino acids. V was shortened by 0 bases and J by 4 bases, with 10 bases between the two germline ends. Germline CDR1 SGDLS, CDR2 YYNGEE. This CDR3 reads CASSVGGVVETQYF. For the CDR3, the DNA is TGTGCCAGCAGCGTAGGGGGGGTAGTAGAGACCCAGTACTTC. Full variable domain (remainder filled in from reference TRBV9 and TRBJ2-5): DSGVTQTPKHLITATGQRVTLRCSPRSGDLSVYWYQQSLDQGLQFLIQYYNGEERAKGNILERFSAQQFPDLHSELNLSSLELGDSALYFCASSVGGVVETQYFGPGTRLLVL.

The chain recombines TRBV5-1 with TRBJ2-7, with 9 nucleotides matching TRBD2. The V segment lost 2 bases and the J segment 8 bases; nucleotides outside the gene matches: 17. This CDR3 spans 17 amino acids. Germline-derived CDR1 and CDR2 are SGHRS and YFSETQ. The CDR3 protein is CASSLRTDLAGLNQQYF. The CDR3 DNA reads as TGCGCCAGCAGCTTACGTACCGACCTAGCGGGACTCAACCAGCAGTACTTC.

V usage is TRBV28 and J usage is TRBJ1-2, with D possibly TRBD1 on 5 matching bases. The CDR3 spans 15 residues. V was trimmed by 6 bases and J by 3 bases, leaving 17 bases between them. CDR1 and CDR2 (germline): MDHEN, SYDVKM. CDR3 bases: TGTGCCAGCAGCCAGATCCAGGGTGAGGACTATGGCTACACCTTC. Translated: CASSQIQGEDYGYTF.